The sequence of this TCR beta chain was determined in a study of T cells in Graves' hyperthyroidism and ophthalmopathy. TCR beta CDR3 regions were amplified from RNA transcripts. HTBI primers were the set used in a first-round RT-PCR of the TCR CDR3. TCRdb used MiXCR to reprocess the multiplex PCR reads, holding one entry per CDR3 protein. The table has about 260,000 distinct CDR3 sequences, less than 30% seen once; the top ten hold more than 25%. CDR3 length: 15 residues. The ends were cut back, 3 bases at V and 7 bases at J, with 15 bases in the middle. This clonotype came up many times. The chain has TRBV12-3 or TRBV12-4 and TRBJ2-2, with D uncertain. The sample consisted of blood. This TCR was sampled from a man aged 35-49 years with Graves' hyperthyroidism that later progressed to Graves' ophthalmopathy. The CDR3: CASSFLSGPVGELFF. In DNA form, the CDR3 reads TGTGCCAGCAGTTTTTTGTCCGGGCCCGTCGGGGAGCTGTTTTTT.